The following is a T cell receptor beta chain sequence with its context. No antigen is known for it. No per-base quality is available; no much larger clone lies one base away. CDR1 and CDR2 are read off the germline V gene as MGHRA and YSYEKL. V is reduced by 2 bases and J by 0 bases, leaving a spacing of 10 bases between them. The CDR3 runs 15 residues from the cysteine to the phenylalanine. Solely the CDR3 DNA is kept, with 45 bases framed from the first base. The data were obtained in a study of shared clonotypes between healthy human individuals (TCRdb year 2020). Broadly, across the study: The cohort included three men and two women between 18 and 49 years of age. For each donor, CD4 naive and CD4 memory were each run on three plates, CD8 naive on two plates, and CD8 memory on one plate. To estimate repertoire size and how much clonotypes are shared between individuals, the study performed deep sequencing of blood TCR repertoires from roughly five healthy adults. To increase sequencing depth and limit assay-specific biases, TCR repertoire library preparation and sequencing were carried out by different laboratories using diverse techniques. Each donor's leukapheresis produced roughly between roughly 0.85 and 9.5 billion PBMCs.

General conclusions and limits of the study: Pairwise subsampling indicated that sequencing depth was expected to affect the degree of clonotype sharing among donors. Rarefaction of sorted-subset datasets indicated incomplete sequencing despite the large sequencing depth. Sampling was limited to blood, and TCR repertoires in tissue likely differ from TCR repertoires in blood. Compared with non-shared clonotypes, the clonotypes found in all four sorted-subset donors had higher generation probabilities. Approximately 4.8% of naive CD4, 3.5% of naive CD8, roughly 2.5% of memory CD4, and less than 0.45% of memory CD8 clonotypes were shared across several donors. Because the study included a small number of donors, the genetic and exposure-history diversity represented was limited. Naive subsets generally had larger estimated clonotype richness than memory subsets.

Using the deep immunoSEQ assay, multiplex PCR amplified TCR CDR3 regions from genomic DNA. Genomic DNA extracted from each cell subset was distributed evenly over all wells of several immunoSEQ 96-well plates, and each plate served as one replicate. For sorted subsets, 200 ng of genomic DNA, equivalent to some 30,000 T cell genomes, went into each replicate PCR. The purified libraries were quantified using a Qubit 3.0 fluorometer, sized with a Bioanalyzer 2100, and then quantified again using the KAPA Library Quantification kit. Every immunoSEQ 96-well plate was sequenced on a separate single-read 150-cycle Illumina NextSeq 550 flow cell. The authors' pipeline ran thus. Because only junctional sequences without quality scores were contained in the immunoSEQ output, filtering matching that applied to full-length reads could not be performed. To assign V/J genes and CDR3, sequences were annotated using PyIR, a Python wrapper for IgBLAST v1.9, with IMGT germline references. Reads were filtered out if the reads had weak V/J assignments (E-value above 1e-6), no CDR3, stop codons, out-of-frame junctions, or ambiguous translated residues. A V3J clonotype was defined by an identical inferred V gene, J gene, and CDR3 amino acid sequence. Percentage overlap between repertoires was computed as shared unique clonotypes divided by the size of the smaller repertoire. RTK rarefaction, the Chao1 estimator, and Recon v2.1 estimates of unobserved clonotypes were used to assess repertoire richness. Generation probabilities for all TCRbeta clonotypes obtained by the gDNA method from a few donors were computed using OLGA. Held by TCRdb, this immuneACCESS table contains in-frame sequences only and omits some clones. Under half of the omission traces to an unresolved V gene where checked; the cause of the rest is unknown. The V and J calls and the clone size are those of that table, but D and trimming were determined from the DNA. This sample holds over a million clones; roughly 75% were observed only once. The top ten clonotypes cover about 1.5% of the sample.

Donors were healthy HIV-negative adults with no recently reported acute infections or vaccinations. Every donor was a Caucasian adult living in Nashville, Tennessee, USA. CD4+ T cells were enriched by magnetic negative selection, after which naive cells were positively selected on CD45RA and the negative fraction was taken as the memory subset. Blood was collected by leukapheresis, and PBMCs were isolated by Ficoll-Histopaque density gradient centrifugation and then cryopreserved in liquid nitrogen vapor phase. Analytical flow cytometry was used to check the purity and quantity of every magnetically sorted T cell population. Genomic DNA was isolated from every sorted fraction and measured by UV absorbance on a Nanodrop 2000c.

This sequence originates from a man between 18 and 35 years old in good health. Sequenced: memory CD4+ T cells sorted from blood. The intended sense of this specimen's cell subset or site label: CD45RA-negative fraction. The chain is made from TRBV4-1 and TRBJ2-5, with an unclear D gene assignment. The CDR3 region has the sequence CASSQSGQNQETQYF. In nucleotide form, the sequence is TGCGCCAGCAGCCAATCGGGTCAAAACCAAGAGACCCAGTACTTC.